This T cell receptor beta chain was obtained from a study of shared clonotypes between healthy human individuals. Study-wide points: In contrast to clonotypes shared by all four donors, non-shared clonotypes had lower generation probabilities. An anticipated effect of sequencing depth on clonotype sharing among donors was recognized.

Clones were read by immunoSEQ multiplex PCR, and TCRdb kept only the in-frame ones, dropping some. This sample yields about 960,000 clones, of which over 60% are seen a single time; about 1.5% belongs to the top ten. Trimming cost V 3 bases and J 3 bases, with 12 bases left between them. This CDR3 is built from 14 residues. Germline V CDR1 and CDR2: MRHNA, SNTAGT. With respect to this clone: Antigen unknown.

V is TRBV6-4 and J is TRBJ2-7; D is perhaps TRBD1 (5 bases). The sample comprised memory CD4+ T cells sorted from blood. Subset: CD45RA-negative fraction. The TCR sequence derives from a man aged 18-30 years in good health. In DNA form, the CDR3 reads TGTGCCAGCAGTGAAGGGATAGGGGACTACGAGCAGTACTTC. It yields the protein CASSEGIGDYEQYF.